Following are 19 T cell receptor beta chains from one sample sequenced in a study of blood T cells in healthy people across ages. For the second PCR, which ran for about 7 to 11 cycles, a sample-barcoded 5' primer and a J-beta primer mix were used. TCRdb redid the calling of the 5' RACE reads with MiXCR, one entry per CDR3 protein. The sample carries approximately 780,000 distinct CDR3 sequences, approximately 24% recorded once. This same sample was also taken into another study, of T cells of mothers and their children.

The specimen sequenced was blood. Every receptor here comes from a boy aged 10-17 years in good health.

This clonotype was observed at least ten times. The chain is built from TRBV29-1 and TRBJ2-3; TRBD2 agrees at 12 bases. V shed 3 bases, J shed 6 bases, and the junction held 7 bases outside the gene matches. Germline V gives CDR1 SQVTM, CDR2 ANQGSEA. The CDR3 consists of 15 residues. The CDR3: CSVELAGGPGDTQYF. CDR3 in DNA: TGCAGCGTTGAGCTAGCGGGGGGGCCGGGGGATACGCAGTATTTT.

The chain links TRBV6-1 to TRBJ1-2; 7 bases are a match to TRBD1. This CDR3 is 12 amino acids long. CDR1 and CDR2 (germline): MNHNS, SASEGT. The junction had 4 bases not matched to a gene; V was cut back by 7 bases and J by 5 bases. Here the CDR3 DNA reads TGTGCCAGCATCGACAGGGTTTATGGCTACACCTTC. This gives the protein CASIDRVYGYTF.

CDR3 DNA: TGTGCCAGCAGTTACGGGGGCGGGCTAGCGGGGACCTCTAGCACAGATACGCAGTATTTT. This sequence encodes CASSYGGGLAGTSSTDTQYF. This chain connects TRBV6-5 to TRBJ2-3; 9 bases are shared with TRBD2. The CDR3 runs to 20 residues. The V and J ends lost 2 bases and 0 bases, in that order; junction bases with no gene match: 15. Germline values: CDR1 MNHEY, CDR2 SVGAGI.

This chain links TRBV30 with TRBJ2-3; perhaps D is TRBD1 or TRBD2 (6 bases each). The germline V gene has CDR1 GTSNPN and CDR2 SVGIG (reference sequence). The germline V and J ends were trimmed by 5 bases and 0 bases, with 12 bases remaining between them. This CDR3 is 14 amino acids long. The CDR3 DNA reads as TGTGCCTGGGAAGGAGGGGGTAGCACAGATACGCAGTATTTT. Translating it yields CAWEGGGSTDTQYF.

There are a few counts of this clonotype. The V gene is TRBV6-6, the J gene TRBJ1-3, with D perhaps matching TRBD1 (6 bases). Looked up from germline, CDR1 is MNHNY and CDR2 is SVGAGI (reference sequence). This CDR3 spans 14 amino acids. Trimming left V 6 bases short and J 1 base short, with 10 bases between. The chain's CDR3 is CASRSGASGNTIYF. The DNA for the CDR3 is TGTGCCAGCAGGTCGGGGGCGTCTGGAAACACCATATATTTT.

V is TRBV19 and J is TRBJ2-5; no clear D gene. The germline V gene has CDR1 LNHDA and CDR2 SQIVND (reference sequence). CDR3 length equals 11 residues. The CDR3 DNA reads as TGTGCAACCCGGGCGTCCGAGACCCAGTACTTC. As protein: CATRASETQYF.

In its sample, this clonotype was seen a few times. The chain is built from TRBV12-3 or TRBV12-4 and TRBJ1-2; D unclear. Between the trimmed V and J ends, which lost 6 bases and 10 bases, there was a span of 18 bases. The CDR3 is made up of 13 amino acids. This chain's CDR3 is CASSSRLRWHYTF. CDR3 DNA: TGTGCCAGCAGCTCCCGATTGCGTTGGCACTACACCTTC.

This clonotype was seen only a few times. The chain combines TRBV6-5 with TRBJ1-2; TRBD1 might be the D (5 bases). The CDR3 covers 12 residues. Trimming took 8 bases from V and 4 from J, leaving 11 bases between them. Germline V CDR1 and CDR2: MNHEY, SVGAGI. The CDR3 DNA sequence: TGTGCCAGCCGCGACAGAGTCTATGGCTACACCTTC. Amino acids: CASRDRVYGYTF.

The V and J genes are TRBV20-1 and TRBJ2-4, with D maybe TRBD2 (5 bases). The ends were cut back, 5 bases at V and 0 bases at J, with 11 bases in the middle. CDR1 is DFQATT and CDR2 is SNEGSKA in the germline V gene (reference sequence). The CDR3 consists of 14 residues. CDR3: CSAEGNLAKNIQYF. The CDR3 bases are TGCAGTGCTGAGGGTAATCTAGCCAAAAACATTCAGTACTTC.

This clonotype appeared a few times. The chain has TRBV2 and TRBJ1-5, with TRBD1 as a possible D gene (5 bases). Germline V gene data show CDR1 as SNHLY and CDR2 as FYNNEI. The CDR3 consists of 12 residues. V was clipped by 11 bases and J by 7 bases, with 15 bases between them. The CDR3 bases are TGTGCCTGTGGCGGGGCGGACCAGCCCCAGCATTTT. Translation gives CACGGADQPQHF.

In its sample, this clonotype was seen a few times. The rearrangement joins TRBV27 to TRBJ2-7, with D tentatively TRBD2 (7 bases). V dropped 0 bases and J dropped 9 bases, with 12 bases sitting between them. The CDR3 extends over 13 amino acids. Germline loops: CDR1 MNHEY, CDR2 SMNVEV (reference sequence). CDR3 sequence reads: CASSLSGGGRQYF. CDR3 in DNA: TGTGCCAGCAGTTTATCGGGGGGGGGCCGGCAGTACTTC.

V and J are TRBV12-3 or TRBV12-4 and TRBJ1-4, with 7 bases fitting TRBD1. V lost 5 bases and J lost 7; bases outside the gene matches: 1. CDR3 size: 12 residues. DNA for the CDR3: TGTGCCAGCAGTCGACAGGGTGAAAAACTGTTTTTT. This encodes CASSRQGEKLFF.

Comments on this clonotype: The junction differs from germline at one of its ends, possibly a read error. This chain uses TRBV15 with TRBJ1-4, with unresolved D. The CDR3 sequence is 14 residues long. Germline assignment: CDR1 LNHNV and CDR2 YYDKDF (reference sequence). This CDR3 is CVTSRSGFNEKLFF. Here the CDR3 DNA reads TGTGTCACCAGCAGATCGGGGTTTAATGAAAAACTGTTTTTT.

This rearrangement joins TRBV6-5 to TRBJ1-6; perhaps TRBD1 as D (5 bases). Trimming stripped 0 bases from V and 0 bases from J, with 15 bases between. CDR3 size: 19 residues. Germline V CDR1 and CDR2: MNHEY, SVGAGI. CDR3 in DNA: TGTGCCAGCAGTTACTCGTCGGGGCTAGGAAGCTCCTATAATTCACCCCTCCACTTT. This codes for CASSYSSGLGSSYNSPLHF.

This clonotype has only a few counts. CDR3 nucleotide sequence: TGTGCCAGCAGTTTCATGGCGGGGGGGCAAGAGACCCAGTACTTC. This gives the protein CASSFMAGGQETQYF. The gene calls are TRBV12-3 or TRBV12-4 and TRBJ2-5; TRBD2 aligns across 9 bases. V shed 3 bases and J 2 bases; nucleotides not matched to a gene: 4. This CDR3 is 15 amino acids long.

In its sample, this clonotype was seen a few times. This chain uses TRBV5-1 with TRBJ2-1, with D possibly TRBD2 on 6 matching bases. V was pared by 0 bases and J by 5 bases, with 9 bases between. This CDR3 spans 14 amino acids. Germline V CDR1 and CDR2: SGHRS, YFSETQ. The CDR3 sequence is CASSLGGADNEQFF. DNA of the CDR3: TGCGCCAGCAGCTTGGGCGGGGCCGACAATGAGCAGTTCTTC.

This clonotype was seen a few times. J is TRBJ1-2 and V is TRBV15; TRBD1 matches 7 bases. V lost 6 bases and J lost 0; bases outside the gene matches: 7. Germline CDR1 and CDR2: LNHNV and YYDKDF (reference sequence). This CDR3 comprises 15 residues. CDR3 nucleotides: TGTGCCACCAGAGTAACAGGGGCTCCTAACTATGGCTACACCTTC. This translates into CATRVTGAPNYGYTF.

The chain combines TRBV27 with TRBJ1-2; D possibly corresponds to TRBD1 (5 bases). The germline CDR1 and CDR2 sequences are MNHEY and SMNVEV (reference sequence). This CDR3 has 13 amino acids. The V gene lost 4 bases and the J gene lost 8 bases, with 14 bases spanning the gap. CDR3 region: CASSYAGRGGYTF. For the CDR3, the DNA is TGTGCCAGCAGTTACGCAGGGCGTGGCGGCTACACCTTC.

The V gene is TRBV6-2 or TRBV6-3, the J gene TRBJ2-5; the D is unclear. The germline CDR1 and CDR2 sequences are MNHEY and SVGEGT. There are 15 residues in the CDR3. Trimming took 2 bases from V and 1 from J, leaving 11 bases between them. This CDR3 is CASSYVQVLQETQYF. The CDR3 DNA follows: TGTGCCAGCAGTTACGTCCAGGTTCTCCAAGAGACCCAGTACTTC.